This T cell receptor beta chain comes out of a study of T cell responses to AZD1222 COVID-19 vaccine. This clone was observed a few times. Its matching antigen is unknown. Some clones are missing from TCRdb's copy, which holds only in-frame ones; the method was immunoSEQ multiplex PCR. The table records tens of thousands of clones, about 87% of them present only once. Broader study findings: Clonal diversity was possibly underestimated, and white British individuals and females predominated among donors.

The sequencing used peripheral blood, collected on day 0 of AZD1222 vaccination. This clonotype was sampled from an adult in good health.

The CDR3 is CASSLGQGNPDTQYF. The CDR3 region has the DNA TGCGCCAGCAGCTTGGGACAGGGGAACCCAGATACGCAGTATTTT. The J gene is TRBJ2-3, the V gene TRBV5-1; 8 nucleotides align to TRBD1. The CDR3 covers 15 residues. Germline V gene sequence: CDR1 SGHRS, CDR2 YFSETQ. The V and J ends lost 0 bases and 4 bases, in that order; junction bases with no gene match: 4.